The clone carrying this T cell receptor (beta chain) was counted a single time. This specimen comes from a study of blood T cell repertoires in COVID-19. At the level of the study: The United States, Italy and Spain provided the acute and convalescent COVID-19 samples.

The study assigned cohorts using participant-reported clinical history. Generated by immunoSEQ multiplex PCR, the TCRdb table keeps only in-frame clones and is missing some. The sample has fewer than 250,000 clones, approximately 81% seen once. This TCR was sampled from a woman in her forties or fifties with acute COVID-19. Material: PBMCs or T cells enriched from blood (not recorded which).

The CDR3 sequence: CASRQGRGETQYF. DNA for the CDR3: TGTGCCAGTAGACAAGGCAGGGGAGAGACCCAGTACTTC. The chain couples TRBV2 to TRBJ2-5, with D perhaps TRBD1 (6 bases). Between the trimmed V and J ends, which lost 9 bases and 4 bases, there was a span of 15 bases. Germline assignment: CDR1 SNHLY and CDR2 FYNNEI. This CDR3 region has 13 residues.